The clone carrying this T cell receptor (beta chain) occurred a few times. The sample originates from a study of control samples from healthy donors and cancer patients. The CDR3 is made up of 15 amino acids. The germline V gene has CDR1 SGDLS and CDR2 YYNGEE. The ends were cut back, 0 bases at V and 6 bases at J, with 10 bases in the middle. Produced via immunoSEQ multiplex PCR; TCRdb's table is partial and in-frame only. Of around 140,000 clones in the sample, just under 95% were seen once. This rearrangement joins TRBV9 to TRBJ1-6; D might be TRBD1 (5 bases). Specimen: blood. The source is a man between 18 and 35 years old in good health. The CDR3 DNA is TGTGCCAGCAGCGTAGAGGGGAGGCTTAATTCACCCCTCCACTTT. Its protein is CASSVEGRLNSPLHF.